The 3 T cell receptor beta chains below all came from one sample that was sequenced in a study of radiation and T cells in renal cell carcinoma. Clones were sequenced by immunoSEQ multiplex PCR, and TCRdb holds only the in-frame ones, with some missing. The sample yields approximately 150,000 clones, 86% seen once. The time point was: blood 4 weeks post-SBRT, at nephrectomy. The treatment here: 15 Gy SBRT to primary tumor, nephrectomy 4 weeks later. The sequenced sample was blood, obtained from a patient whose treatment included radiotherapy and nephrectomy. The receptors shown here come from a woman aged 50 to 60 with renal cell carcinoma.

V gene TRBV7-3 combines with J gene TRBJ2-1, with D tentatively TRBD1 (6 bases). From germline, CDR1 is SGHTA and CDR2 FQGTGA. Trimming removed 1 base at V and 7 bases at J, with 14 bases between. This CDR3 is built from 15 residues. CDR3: CASSLNPGVANEQFF. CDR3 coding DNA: TGTGCCAGCAGCTTAAATCCAGGGGTCGCAAATGAGCAGTTCTTC.

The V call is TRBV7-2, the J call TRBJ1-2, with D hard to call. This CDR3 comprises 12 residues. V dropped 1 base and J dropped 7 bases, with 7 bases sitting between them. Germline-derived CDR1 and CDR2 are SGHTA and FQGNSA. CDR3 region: CASSLVSSGYTF. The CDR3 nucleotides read TGTGCCAGCAGCTTAGTGTCAAGTGGCTACACCTTC.

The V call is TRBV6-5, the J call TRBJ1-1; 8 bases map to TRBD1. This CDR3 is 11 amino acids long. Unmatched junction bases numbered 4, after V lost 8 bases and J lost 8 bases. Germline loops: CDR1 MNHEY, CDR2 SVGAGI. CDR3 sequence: CASHRTGEAFF. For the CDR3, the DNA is TGTGCCAGCCACCGGACAGGGGAAGCTTTCTTT.